This T cell receptor beta chain was sequenced during a study of graft-versus-host responses after intestinal transplantation (dated by TCRdb to the early 2020s). Regarding the study in general: The transplants that recipients received were multivisceral, liver-intestinal, or isolated intestinal. Anti-thymocyte globulin induction was given to all recipients, followed by maintenance tacrolimus and steroids for around three years. After intestinal transplantation, graft-versus-host and host-versus-graft alloreactive T cell clones in the graft, circulation and bone marrow were tracked using bulk TCR-beta CDR3 sequencing. To identify alloreactive clones, pre-transplant mixed lymphocyte reaction products were sequenced and then compared with unstimulated pre-transplant donor and recipient T cells. Of the roughly 23 intestinal transplant recipients enrolled in the cohort, one of whom was a retransplant, a few patients without pretransplant specimens were excluded. A peak of at least 4% donor T cells among recipient peripheral blood mononuclear cells was the definition used for donor T cell macrochimerism. Instead of going to the commercial service, samples from a few later patients were sequenced in-house on an Illumina MiSeq and processed with MiXCR. The research as a whole found: Conclusions were limited by the relatively low number and heterogeneity of intestinal transplant patients. In patients with donor T cell macrochimerism, the allografts had high GvH to HvG T cell clonal ratios. GvH clones turned up in recipient bone marrow, with some appearing earlier in ileal mucosa or blood, a pattern consistent with an intestinal mucosal origin. Early after transplant, peak levels of circulating GvH clones were found to be associated with declines in HvG clones.

Preparation of the library involved the immunoSEQ multiplex PCR assay. For most patients, genomic DNA was isolated with the Qiagen DNeasy Blood and Tissue Kit and shipped frozen to Adaptive Biotechnologies for TCR sequencing. For most patients, genomic DNA was subjected to high-throughput TCR-beta CDR3 sequencing by Adaptive Biotechnologies. Concerning the study's data processing: Adaptive's ImmunoSEQ software supplied the TCR sequencing data for 18 patients, while MiXCR and VDJtools were used to process a few other patients. To correct CD4 versus CD8 sorting errors, sequences present in both subsets at a frequency ratio below 5:1 were removed. CDR3 nucleotide sequences shared by donor and recipient were removed because the origin of these sequences could not be assigned. To be classed as alloreactive, a clone needed at least 2-fold expansion over unstimulated cells and a minimum CFSE-low frequency of 0.002% (template counts) or 0.001% (read counts). Mappable clones were those detected in sequenced pre-transplant spleen, lymph node, or MLR CFSE-low populations of the donor or recipient. The cumulative frequency of alloreactive clones was calculated as a percentage of all sequences, weighted by copy number. Held by TCRdb, this immuneACCESS table contains in-frame sequences only and omits some clones. Under half of the omission traces to an unresolved V gene where checked; the cause of the rest is unknown. V and J calls and clone size come straight from that table; D and trimming were deduced from the DNA. Present in this sample are about 6,900 clones, roughly 25% of which were seen just once. 6% to 6.5% of the sample goes to the ten largest clones.

CDR1 and CDR2 are drawn from the germline V gene: SGHTA, FQGTGA. The trim is 8 bases for V and 4 bases for J, with a gap of 6 bases between the germline ends. The CDR3 starts with the cysteine, ends with the phenylalanine, and has 11 residues. Only the CDR3 region is kept as DNA, spanning 33 bases read in frame from base 1. Notes on this clone: Per-base quality was not reported, and no clone a single base away is much larger than it.

The sample's time point label is to be understood as: cells obtained before transplantation from donor or recipient. In the mixed lymphocyte reactions, some 200,000 CFSE-labeled pre-transplant responders were plated with some 200,000 irradiated violet-dye-labeled stimulators and cultured for approximately 6 days. After the mixed lymphocyte reaction, proliferating CD3+CD4+CFSE-low and CD3+CD8+CFSE-low responder cells were FACS-sorted on a BD Influx sorter. The chain couples TRBV7-3 to TRBJ2-1; no D segment can be confidently identified. The sequence was obtained from a human patient who was an organ donor for intestinal transplantation. The sequenced sample was alloreactive CD8+ T cells from a mixed lymphocyte reaction culture, obtained before transplantation. Sample cell subset or site, as interpreted from the label and publication: CFSE-low proliferating T cells sorted from roughly 6-day pre-transplant mixed lymphocyte reaction (GvH or HvG direction). At the DNA level, the sequence is TGTGCCAGCGGCACGTACAATGAGCAGTTCTTC. Its product reads: CASGTYNEQFF.